This T cell receptor beta chain was identified during a study of monozygotic twins with inflammatory bowel disease. There are 17 residues in the CDR3. CDR1 LNHDA and CDR2 SQIVND come from the germline V gene (reference sequence). Staff drew a roughly 2.5 ml blood sample from each donor. Total RNA input per TCR library was approximately 3.5 ug. Every sample had its cDNA made across eight separate reactions. TCRdb reanalyzed the 5' RACE reads, giving one entry per CDR3 protein sequence and no DNA. The sample holds roughly 160,000 distinct CDR3 sequences. The sequencing input was blood. The sequence derives from a human donor with ulcerative colitis or Crohn's disease, or a healthy co-twin of an affected twin (not recorded which). V usage is TRBV19 and J usage is TRBJ1-5; TCRdb returns TRBD1, unconfirmable since there is no DNA. This chain's CDR3 is CASSNLPGQDSNQPQHF.